The entry below describes one T cell receptor beta chain. Its antigen is as yet unknown. The genes are named according to mouse. The read stops 1 residue short of the end of the CDR3; the missing end is completed from the germline J gene. Survey-depth TCRbeta CDR3 sequencing reported V/J genes and productive frequencies. TCRdb keeps only in-frame clones here, not all; method: immunoSEQ multiplex PCR. The table records about 800 clones, 45% to 55% of them present only once. With V trimmed by 0 bases and J by 2 bases, 2 bases remained unmatched. The germline CDR1 and CDR2 sequences are SGHSN and HYEKVE. This CDR3 has 16 residues. The time point: mouse harvest day 14 after allogeneic transplant. Mouse grafts combined 10^7 T-cell-depleted bone marrow cells with 10^6 splenic CD5+ T cells. Mice had MHC-mismatched B6 into BALB/c GVHD, sampled day 7 or 14. The data were taken from a study of tissue T cells after allogeneic stem cell transplantation.

Study-level findings and limits: In patients and mice, blood and spleen missed much of tissue repertoire. Shared clones across patients were few; motif clustering revealed tissue-specific shared signatures.

This chain links TRBV12-1 with TRBJ2-5; 12 bases are shared with TRBD2. Input material: spleen. This receptor was taken from a female BALB/c mouse given C57BL/6 T cells with graft-versus-host disease after an allogeneic hematopoietic cell transplant. The CDR3: CASSLDWGGAQDTQYF. CDR3 bases read: TGTGCCAGCTCTCTCGACTGGGGGGGCGCCCAAGACACCCAGTAC.